Each of the 6 T cell receptor beta chains below was sequenced from the same sample in a study of blood T cell repertoires in COVID-19 (dated by TCRdb to about 2020). The library was built by means of the immunoSEQ multiplex PCR assay. In its TCRdb copy, this immuneACCESS table keeps in-frame sequences only and misses some clones. Where compared with another copy, unresolved V genes explain less than half of these, and the others have no known cause. This sample is represented by tens of thousands of clones; roughly 90% of them were singletons. Clones ranked in the top ten supply over 15% of the sample. The sequenced material came from peripheral blood. These receptors were collected from a man aged 55-75 years with active COVID-19.

V and J are TRBV28 and TRBJ2-2; 12 bases map to TRBD2. The germline V gene encodes CDR1 MDHEN and CDR2 SYDVKM. The junction had 3 bases not matched to a gene; V was cut back by 3 bases and J by 4 bases. The CDR3 has 16 residues. CDR3 protein: CASSLLAGGPTGELFF. Written as DNA, the CDR3 is TGTGCCAGCAGTTTGCTAGCGGGGGGGCCCACCGGGGAGCTGTTTTTT. The whole variable domain, filled in from reference TRBV28 and TRBJ2-2, reads DVKVTQSSRYLVKRTGEKVFLECVQDMDHENMFWYRQDPGLGLRLIYFSYDVKMKEKGDIPEGYSVSREKKERFSLILESASTNQTSMYLCASSLLAGGPTGELFFGEGSRLTVL.

The gene calls are TRBV19 and TRBJ1-1; 10 bases map to TRBD1. This CDR3 has 14 residues. With 3 bases clipped from V and 8 bases from J, the junction kept 6 bases outside the gene matches. The germline V gene encodes CDR1 LNHDA and CDR2 SQIVND (reference sequence). As DNA, the CDR3 is TGTGCCAGTAGTATGACAGGGGGCTGGGCAGAAGCTTTCTTT. Translated, it gives CASSMTGGWAEAFF. Based on the CDR3 plus reference TRBV19 and TRBJ1-1, the full variable domain is DGGITQSPKYLFRKEGQNVTLSCEQNLNHDAMYWYRQDPGQGLRLIYYSQIVNDFQKGDIAEGYSVSREKKESFPLTVTSAQKNPTAFYLCASSMTGGWAEAFFGQGTRLTVV.

This chain joins TRBV10-3 and TRBJ1-3; D gene ambiguous. The CDR3 has 14 residues. Between the trimmed V and J ends, which lost 4 bases and 3 bases, there was a span of 10 bases. Looked up from germline, CDR1 is ENHRY and CDR2 is SYGVKD. The CDR3, as DNA: TGTGCCATCAGTGTGTCAGGCGGTGGAAACACCATATATTTT. Its protein product is CAISVSGGGNTIYF.

CDR3 sequence: CASSEGIGGNQPQHF. DNA for the CDR3: TGTGCCAGCTCGGAGGGTATTGGGGGCAATCAGCCCCAGCATTTT. The V call is TRBV6-5, the J call TRBJ1-5; D remains ambiguous. The CDR3 is made up of 15 amino acids. Germline V gene lookup returns CDR1 MNHEY and CDR2 SVGAGI. Trimming removed 8 bases from V and 2 bases from J, with 16 bases in between.

This sequence joins TRBV5-1 and TRBJ2-1; 9 positions agree with TRBD2. V was pared by 4 bases and J by 3 bases, with 11 bases of the junction left unmatched. The CDR3 covers 17 residues. From germline, CDR1 is SGHRS and CDR2 YFSETQ. In DNA, the CDR3 is TGCGCCAGCAGCATTAGCGGGGGCGGAGCTTTCTACAATGAGCAGTTCTTC. Its protein product is CASSISGGGAFYNEQFF.

This CDR3 reads CASSAGTGGLTEAFF. The CDR3 DNA sequence: TGTGCCAGTAGTGCCGGGACAGGGGGCTTAACTGAAGCTTTCTTT. The chain combines TRBV19 with TRBJ1-1, with TRBD1 identical over 12 bases. The trim removed 5 bases at V and 5 bases at J, leaving 6 bases unmatched. The CDR3 length is 15 residues. In germline, CDR1 is LNHDA, CDR2 SQIVND (reference sequence).